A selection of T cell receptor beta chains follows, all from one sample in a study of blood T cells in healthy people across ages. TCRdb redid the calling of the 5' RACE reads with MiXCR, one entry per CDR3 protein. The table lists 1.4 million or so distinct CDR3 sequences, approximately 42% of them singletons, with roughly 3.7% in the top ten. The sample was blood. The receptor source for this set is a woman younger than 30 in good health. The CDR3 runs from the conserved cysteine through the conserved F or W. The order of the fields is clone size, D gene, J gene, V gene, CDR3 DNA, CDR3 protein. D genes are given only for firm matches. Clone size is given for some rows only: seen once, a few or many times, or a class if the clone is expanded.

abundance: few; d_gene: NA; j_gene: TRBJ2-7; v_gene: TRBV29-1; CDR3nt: TGCAGCGTTGTCAAGGGGGGGTCTTACGAGCAGTACTTC; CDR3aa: CSVVKGGSYEQYF
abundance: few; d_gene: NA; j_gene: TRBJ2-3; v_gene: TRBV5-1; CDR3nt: TGCGCCAGCAGCTTGTTTCCAGATACGCAGTATTTT; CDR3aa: CASSLFPDTQYF
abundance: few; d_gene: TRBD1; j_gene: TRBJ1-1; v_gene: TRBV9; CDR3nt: TGTGCCAGCAGCGTAGGGACAGGGGGCTCGATCACTGAAGCTTTCTTT; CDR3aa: CASSVGTGGSITEAFF
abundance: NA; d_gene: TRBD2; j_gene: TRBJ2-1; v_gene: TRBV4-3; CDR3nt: TGCGCCAGCAGCGGGAGGGTTTCGGGTGAGCAGTTCTTC; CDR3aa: CASSGRVSGEQFF
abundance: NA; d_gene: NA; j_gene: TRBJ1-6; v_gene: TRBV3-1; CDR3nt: TGTGCCAGCCGTGGACCGAGCTCCTATAATTCACCCCTCCACTTT; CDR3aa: CASRGPSSYNSPLHF
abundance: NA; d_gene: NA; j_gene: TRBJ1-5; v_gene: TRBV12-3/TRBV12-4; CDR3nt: TGTGCCAGCAGTAGTAGGGGCAGGGCCAATCAGCCCCAGCATTTT; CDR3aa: CASSSRGRANQPQHF
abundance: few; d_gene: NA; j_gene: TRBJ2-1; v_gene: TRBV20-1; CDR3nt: TGCAGTGCTAGAGGGACGGTTGCCTACAATGAGCAGTTCTTC; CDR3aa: CSARGTVAYNEQFF
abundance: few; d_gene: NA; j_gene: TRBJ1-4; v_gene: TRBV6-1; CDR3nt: TGTGCCAGCAGCTTCAGGGGCTCAAATGAAAAACTGTTTTTT; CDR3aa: CASSFRGSNEKLFF
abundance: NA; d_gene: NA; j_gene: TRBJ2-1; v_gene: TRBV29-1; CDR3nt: TGCAGCGTTTTTATAGGGGCCGAGACCCAGTTCTTC; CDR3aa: CSVFIGAETQFF
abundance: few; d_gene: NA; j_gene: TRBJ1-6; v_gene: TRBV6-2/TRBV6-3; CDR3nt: TGTGCCAGCAGTCCTCCGGCCGGCAATTCACCCCTCCACTTT; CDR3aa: CASSPPAGNSPLHF
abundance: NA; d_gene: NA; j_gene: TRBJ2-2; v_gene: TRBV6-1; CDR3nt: TGTGCCAGCAGGCTTGGGGGTGGGAGCGGGGAGCTGTTTTTT; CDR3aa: CASRLGGGSGELFF
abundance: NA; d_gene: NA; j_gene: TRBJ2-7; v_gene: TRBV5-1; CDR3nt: TGCGCCAGCAGCTATGACACGGCCCCCTCCGAGCAGTACTTC; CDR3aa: CASSYDTAPSEQYF
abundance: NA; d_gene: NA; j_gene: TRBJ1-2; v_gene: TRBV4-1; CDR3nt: TGCGCCAGCAGCCAAGTACTAGGGGGGGTCGCAGCTAACTATGGCTACACCTTC; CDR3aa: CASSQVLGGVAANYGYTF
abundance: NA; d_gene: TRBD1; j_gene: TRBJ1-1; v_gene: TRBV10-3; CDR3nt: TGTGCCATCAGAGGGACAGCGAACACTGAAGCTTTCTTT; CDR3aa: CAIRGTANTEAFF
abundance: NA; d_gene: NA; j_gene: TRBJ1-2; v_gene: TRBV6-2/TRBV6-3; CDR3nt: TGTGCCAGCAGTTACTCGGACCCCCTGGAGGGCTACACCTTC; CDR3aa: CASSYSDPLEGYTF
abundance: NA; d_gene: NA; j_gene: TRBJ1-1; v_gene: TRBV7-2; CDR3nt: TGTGCCAGCAGCTTTCCAGGGATTTCTGAAGCTTTCTTT; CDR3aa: CASSFPGISEAFF
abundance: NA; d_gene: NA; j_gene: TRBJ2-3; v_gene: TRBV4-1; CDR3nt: TGCGCCAGCAGCCAGGGACCGGCACGAACTAGCACAGATACGCAGTATTTT; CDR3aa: CASSQGPARTSTDTQYF
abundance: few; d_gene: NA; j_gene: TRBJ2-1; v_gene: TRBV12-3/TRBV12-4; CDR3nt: TGTGCCAGCAGTCCCGACTATAAGGGGTACAATGAGCAGTTCTTC; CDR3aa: CASSPDYKGYNEQFF
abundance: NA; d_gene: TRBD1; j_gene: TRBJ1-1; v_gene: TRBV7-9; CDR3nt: TGTGCCAGCAGCAACCAAGGGGGCACAGGGGTGGAGAACACTGAAGCTTTCTTT; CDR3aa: CASSNQGGTGVENTEAFF
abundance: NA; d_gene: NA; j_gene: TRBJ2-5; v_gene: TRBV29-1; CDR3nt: TGCAGCGTTCGGACATACCAAGAGACCCAGTACTTC; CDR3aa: CSVRTYQETQYF
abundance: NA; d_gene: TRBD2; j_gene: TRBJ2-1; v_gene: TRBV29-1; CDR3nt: TGCAGCGTAGCCGGGACTAGCGGGAATATAAATGAGCAGTTCTTC; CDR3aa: CSVAGTSGNINEQFF
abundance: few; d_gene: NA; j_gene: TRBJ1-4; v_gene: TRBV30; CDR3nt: TGTGCCTGGAACCCAGGTTCTAATGAAAAACTGTTTTTT; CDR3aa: CAWNPGSNEKLFF
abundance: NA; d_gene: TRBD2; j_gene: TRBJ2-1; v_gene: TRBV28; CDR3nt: TGTGCCAGCAGTTCGACTAGCGGCCTGGAGCAGTTCTTC; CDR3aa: CASSSTSGLEQFF
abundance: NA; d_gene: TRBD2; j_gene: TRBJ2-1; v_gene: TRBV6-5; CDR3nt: TGTGCCAGCAGTTACGTCCTTTTCTGGCTAGCGGGAGGCCGCAATGAGCAGTTCTTC; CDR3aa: CASSYVLFWLAGGRNEQFF
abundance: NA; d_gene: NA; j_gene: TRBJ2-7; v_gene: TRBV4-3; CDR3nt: TGCGACAGCAGCCAAGCCGCGTTCTCCTACGAGCAGTACTTC; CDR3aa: CDSSQAAFSYEQYF
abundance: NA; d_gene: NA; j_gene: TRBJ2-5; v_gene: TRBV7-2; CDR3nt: TGTGCCAGCAGCTTAAGACGGGGTATTGCCCAAGAGACCCAGTACTTC; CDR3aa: CASSLRRGIAQETQYF
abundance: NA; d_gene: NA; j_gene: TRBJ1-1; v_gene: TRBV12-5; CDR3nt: TGTGCTAGTGGGTCGGACGGATACACTGAAGCTTTCTTT; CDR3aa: CASGSDGYTEAFF
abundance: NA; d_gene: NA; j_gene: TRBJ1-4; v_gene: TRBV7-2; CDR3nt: TGTGCCAGCAGCTTAGAGGCCGGGAACGGGGTTGAAAAACTGTTTTTT; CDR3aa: CASSLEAGNGVEKLFF
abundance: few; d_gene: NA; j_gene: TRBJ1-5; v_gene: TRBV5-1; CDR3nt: TGCGCCAGCAGCCTTGGACAGCAGAATCAGCCCCAGCATTTT; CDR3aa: CASSLGQQNQPQHF
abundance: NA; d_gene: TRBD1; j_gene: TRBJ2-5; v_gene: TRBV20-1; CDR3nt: TGCAGTGCAACCGTGCGAAGGGGGCTAGAGACCCAGTACTTC; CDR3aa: CSATVRRGLETQYF
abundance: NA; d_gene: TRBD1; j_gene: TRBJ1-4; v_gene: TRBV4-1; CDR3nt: TGCGCCAGCAGCTGGAGGGACAGGTTTATAAGTGGAGCAACTAATGAAAAACTGTTTTTT; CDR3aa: CASSWRDRFISGATNEKLFF
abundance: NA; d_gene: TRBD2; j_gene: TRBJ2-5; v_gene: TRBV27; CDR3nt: TGTGCCAGCAGACATAGCGGGAGCCAAGAGACCCAGTACTTC; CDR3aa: CASRHSGSQETQYF
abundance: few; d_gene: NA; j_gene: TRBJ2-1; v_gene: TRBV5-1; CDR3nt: TGCGCCAGCAGGCCCGGGACTCTGGATGAGCAGTTCTTC; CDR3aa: CASRPGTLDEQFF
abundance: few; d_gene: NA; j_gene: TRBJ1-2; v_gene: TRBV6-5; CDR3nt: TGTGCCAGCAGTTATTCAGGGATCGGCTACACCTTC; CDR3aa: CASSYSGIGYTF
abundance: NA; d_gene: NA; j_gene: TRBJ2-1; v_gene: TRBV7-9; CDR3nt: TGTGCCACAACGGGGGACTGGTATAATGAGCAGTTCTTC; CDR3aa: CATTGDWYNEQFF
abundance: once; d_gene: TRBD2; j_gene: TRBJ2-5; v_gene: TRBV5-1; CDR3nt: TGCGCCAGCAGCTTGGCGCCTAGCGGGGCTGGGGGGACCCAGTACTTC; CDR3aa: CASSLAPSGAGGTQYF
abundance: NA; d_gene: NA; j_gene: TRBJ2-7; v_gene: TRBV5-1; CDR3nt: TGCGCCAGCAGCAACGACTTCGCCTACGAGCAGTACTTC; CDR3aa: CASSNDFAYEQYF
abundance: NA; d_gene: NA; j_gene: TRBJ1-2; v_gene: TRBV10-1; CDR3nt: TGCGCCAGCAGTGAATTGAGGGTAGGAGTCTACACCTTC; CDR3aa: CASSELRVGVYTF
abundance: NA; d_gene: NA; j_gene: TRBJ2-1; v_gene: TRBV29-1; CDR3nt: TGCAGCATACAGGGCCCGAAACGCGGCGATGAGCAGTTCTTC; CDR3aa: CSIQGPKRGDEQFF
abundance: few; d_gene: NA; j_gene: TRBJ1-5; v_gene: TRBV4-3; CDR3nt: TGCGCCAGCAGCCAAGAAGTCCGCGACACATATAGCAATCAGCCCCAGCATTTT; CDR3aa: CASSQEVRDTYSNQPQHF
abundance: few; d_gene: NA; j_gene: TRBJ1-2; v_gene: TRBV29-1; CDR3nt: TGCAGCGTTGGACTGGACCGGGGGTTTGGCTACACCTTC; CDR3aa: CSVGLDRGFGYTF
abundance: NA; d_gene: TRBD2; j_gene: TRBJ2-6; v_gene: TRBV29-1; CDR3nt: TGCGGCGTTGATGGGGAGGGCTCTGGGGCCAACGTCCTGACTTTC; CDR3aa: CGVDGEGSGANVLTF
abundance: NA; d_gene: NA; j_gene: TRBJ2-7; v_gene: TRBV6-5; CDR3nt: TGTGCCAGCAGTTACGGGGGGGCAGTGGGTTTGTACGAGCAGTACTTC; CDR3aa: CASSYGGAVGLYEQYF
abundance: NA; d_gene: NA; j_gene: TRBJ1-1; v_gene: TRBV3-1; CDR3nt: TGTGCCAGCAGACATCTGAACACTGAAGCTTTCTTT; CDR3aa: CASRHLNTEAFF
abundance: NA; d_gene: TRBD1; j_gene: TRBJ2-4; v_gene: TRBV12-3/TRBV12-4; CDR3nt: TGTGCCAGCAGTTGGGACAGGATAGTGCAGTACTTC; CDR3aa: CASSWDRIVQYF
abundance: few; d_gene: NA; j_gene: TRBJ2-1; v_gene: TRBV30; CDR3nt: TGTGCCTGGAGTGTACCTAGCGACTTCTACAATGAGCAGTTCTTC; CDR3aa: CAWSVPSDFYNEQFF
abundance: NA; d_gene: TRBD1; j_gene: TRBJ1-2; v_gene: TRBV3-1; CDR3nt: TGTGCCAGCAGCGCAGGGGGCCACAGCATTTTCTATGGCTACACCTTC; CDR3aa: CASSAGGHSIFYGYTF
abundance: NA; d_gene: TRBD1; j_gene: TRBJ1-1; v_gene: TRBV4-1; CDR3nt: TGCGCCAGCAGCCTCGGGACAGGGATGGGCACTGAAGCTTTCTTT; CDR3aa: CASSLGTGMGTEAFF
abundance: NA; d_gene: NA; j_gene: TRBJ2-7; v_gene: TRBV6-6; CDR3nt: TGTGCCAGCATTAATACCCAGGGTCCCGAGCAGTACTTC; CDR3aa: CASINTQGPEQYF
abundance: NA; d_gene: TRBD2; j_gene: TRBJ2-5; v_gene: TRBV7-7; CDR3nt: TGTGCTAGCAGCTTAGCCAGGGGTAGCGGGAGGAAAGAGCCCCAGTACTTC; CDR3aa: CASSLARGSGRKEPQYF
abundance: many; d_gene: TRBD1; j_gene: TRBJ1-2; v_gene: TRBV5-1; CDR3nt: TGCGCCAGCAGCCTTGACAGGGCCGGCTACACCTTC; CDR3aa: CASSLDRAGYTF
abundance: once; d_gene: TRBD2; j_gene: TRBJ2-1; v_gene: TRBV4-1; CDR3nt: TGCGCCAGCAGTCAAGGCCCCATAGCGGGTAACTACAATGAGCAGTTCTTC; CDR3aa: CASSQGPIAGNYNEQFF
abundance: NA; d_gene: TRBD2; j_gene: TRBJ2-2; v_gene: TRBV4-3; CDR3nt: TGCGCCAGCATCCAGGCCTCCGGACTAGGAGACGGGGAGCTGTTTTTT; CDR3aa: CASIQASGLGDGELFF
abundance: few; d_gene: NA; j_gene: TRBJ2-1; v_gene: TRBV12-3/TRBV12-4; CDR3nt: TGTGCCAGCAGTCCCTATATATATGAGCAGTTCTTC; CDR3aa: CASSPYIYEQFF
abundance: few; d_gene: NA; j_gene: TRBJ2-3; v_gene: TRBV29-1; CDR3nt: TGCAGCGTTGAAAGGGGGACTAGCACAGATACGCAGTATTTT; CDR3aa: CSVERGTSTDTQYF